What follows are 13 T cell receptor beta chains derived from one specimen sequenced in a study of T-cell memory formation after mild COVID-19. TCRdb reanalysed the 5' RACE reads using MiXCR and keeps one entry per CDR3 protein. The sample lists 500,000 to 550,000 distinct CDR3 sequences, roughly 22% seen once, with about an eighth in the top ten. Input material: PBMCs or a T cell subset sorted from them (not recorded which). Source of these receptors: an adult woman who had mild COVID-19 (a few samples of this study predate the infection). Cell type and time point are not known.

The chain employs TRBV5-1 and TRBJ2-3; 10 positions match TRBD2. Germline V gene sequence: CDR1 SGHRS, CDR2 YFSETQ. This CDR3 spans 16 amino acids. Unmatched junction bases numbered 8, after V lost 2 bases and J lost 5 bases. DNA for the CDR3: TGCGCCAGCAGCTTCCCAAGCGGGGGGGTGCAAGATACGCAGTATTTT. Protein sequence: CASSFPSGGVQDTQYF.

There are a few counts of this clonotype. The V gene is TRBV6-5, the J gene TRBJ2-3; 9 bases fit TRBD1. J gave up 7 bases and V 9 bases, and 14 bases lay outside the gene matches. Germline CDR1 and CDR2: MNHEY and SVGAGI. The CDR3 totals 15 residues. The CDR3 DNA follows: TGTGCCAGTACCACCGGGACAGGGCTAGGAAATACGCAGTATTTT. Amino acids: CASTTGTGLGNTQYF.

This clonotype was found a few times. The V and J genes are TRBV7-8 and TRBJ2-7, with D unclear. The CDR3 spans 15 residues. V was clipped by 2 bases and J by 0 bases, with 11 bases between them. CDR1 and CDR2 from the germline V gene are SGHVS and FQNEAQ. For the CDR3, the DNA is TGTGCCAGCAGCTTAATGGTGGCTAGCTCCTACGAGCAGTACTTC. This gives the protein CASSLMVASSYEQYF.

The V call is TRBV15, the J call TRBJ1-4; perhaps TRBD1 as D (6 bases). V shed 0 bases and J shed 5 bases, with 7 bases lying between them. Germline lookup yields CDR1 LNHNV and CDR2 YYDKDF (reference sequence). The CDR3 is 14 residues long. Here the CDR3 DNA reads TGTGCCACCAGCAGAGAGCAGGGGAATGAAAAACTGTTTTTT. Translated, it gives CATSREQGNEKLFF.

This clonotype was detected only a few times. The CDR3 sequence is CSASPSDRDDEQYF. In nucleotides, the CDR3 is TGCAGTGCTTCTCCCTCGGACAGGGACGACGAGCAGTACTTC. This rearrangement joins TRBV20-1 to TRBJ2-7; 8 nucleotides align to TRBD1. Trimming took 5 bases from V and 5 from J; bases not matched to a gene: 11. CDR3 length: 14 amino acids. Germline V gene sequence: CDR1 DFQATT, CDR2 SNEGSKA (reference sequence).

The chain couples TRBV3-1 to TRBJ2-3; TRBD2 matches at 7 bases. The length of the CDR3 is 16 residues. Looked up from germline, CDR1 is LGHDT and CDR2 is YNNKEL (reference sequence). V dropped 3 bases and J dropped 0; count of bases not matched to a gene: 6. CDR3 loop: CASSHSSGTSTDTQYF. As DNA, the CDR3 is TGTGCCAGCAGCCACTCTAGCGGAACTAGCACAGATACGCAGTATTTT.

The chain recombines TRBV2 with TRBJ1-6, with D maybe TRBD1 (5 bases). V was shortened by 3 bases and J by 10 bases, with 16 bases between the two germline ends. CDR1 is SNHLY and CDR2 is FYNNEI in the germline V gene. The CDR3 length is 15 residues. CDR3 loop: CASSDALGVGSPLHF. The CDR3 DNA is TGTGCCAGCAGTGACGCTTTGGGGGTAGGGTCACCCCTCCACTTT. The whole variable domain, filled in from reference TRBV2 and TRBJ1-6, reads EPEVTQTPSHQVTQMGQEVILRCVPISNHLYFYWYRQILGQKVEFLVSFYNNEISEKSEIFDDQFSVERPDGSNFTLKIRSTKLEDSAMYFCASSDALGVGSPLHFGNGTRLTVT.

Points on this clonotype: It is unclear where the CDR3 begins or ends on the DNA, so no DNA is shown, and the CDR3 is as TCRdb lists it. The chain is built from TRBV12-3 or TRBV12-4 and TRBJ2-3; the listed D gene, TRBD2, was not tested against the DNA. The CDR3 is 15 amino acids in total, end residues counted. The CDR3 sequence: CASSTSAGTTDTQYF.

The chain recombines TRBV2 with TRBJ2-1; 10 nucleotides align to TRBD2. This CDR3 has 15 amino acids. V dropped 4 bases and J dropped 8; count of bases not matched to a gene: 8. The V gene's germline CDR1 is SNHLY and CDR2 FYNNEI. DNA of the CDR3: TGTGCCAGCAGTGTGGCGAGCGGGGGGGCTTATGAGCAGTTCTTC. This codes for CASSVASGGAYEQFF.

This chain connects TRBV5-6 to TRBJ1-5, with 10 bases fitting TRBD1. Germline CDR1 SGHDT, CDR2 YYEEEE. The CDR3 runs 16 residues. The V and J ends lost 2 bases and 3 bases, in that order; junction bases with no gene match: 5. DNA for the CDR3: TGTGCCAGCAGCTTCGGACAGGGGGTATACAATCAGCCCCAGCATTTT. Translation gives CASSFGQGVYNQPQHF.

The chain has TRBV10-2 and TRBJ1-5; TRBD1 agrees at 9 bases. Unmatched junction bases numbered 3, after V lost 6 bases and J lost 3 bases. The CDR3 contains 14 residues. Germline V CDR1 and CDR2: WSHSY, SAAADI. CDR3 nucleotides: TGCGCCAGCAGCGGACAGGGGAACAATCAGCCCCAGCATTTT. Its protein is CASSGQGNNQPQHF.

The genes are TRBV5-1 and TRBJ2-7, with 10 nucleotides matching TRBD1. Germline CDR1 is SGHRS and CDR2 is YFSETQ. V shed 1 base and J 3 bases; nucleotides not matched to a gene: 7. This CDR3 comprises 16 residues. The CDR3 DNA follows: TGCGCCAGCAGCTTGTACGACAGGGGGCCTGGCTACGAGCAGTACTTC. Translated: CASSLYDRGPGYEQYF. The full variable domain, completed using reference TRBV5-1 and TRBJ2-7, is KAGVTQTPRYLIKTRGQQVTLSCSPISGHRSVSWYQQTPGQGLQFLFEYFSETQRNKGNFPGRFSGRQFSNSRSEMNVSTLELGDSALYLCASSLYDRGPGYEQYFGPGTRLTVT.

The chain combines TRBV20-1 with TRBJ2-5, with 8 bases identical to TRBD2. This CDR3 comprises 14 residues. Germline CDR1 is DFQATT and CDR2 is SNEGSKA (reference sequence). Unmatched junction bases numbered 10, after V lost 3 bases and J lost 7 bases. The CDR3 DNA follows: TGCAGTGCTAGGGTTAGCGGGGCTCTCGGGACCCAGTACTTC. It encodes CSARVSGALGTQYF.